These T cell receptor beta chains were read from a single sample in a study of blood T cell repertoires in COVID-19. Method: immunoSEQ multiplex PCR; TCRdb's copy keeps in-frame clones and lacks some. The sample lists about 170,000 clones, more than 85% occurring once. Material for sequencing was peripheral blood. Receptors were obtained from an elderly woman with COVID-19, enrolled during active disease. CDR3s include the opening cysteine and the closing phenylalanine or tryptophan. The order of the fields is V gene, J gene, D gene, clone size, CDR3 DNA, CDR3 protein. The D gene is left open where the match is weak. Not all rows give a size; the values are once, few, many and, for expanded clones, a class.

V: TRBV12-3/TRBV12-4; J: TRBJ2-5; D: -; size: -; DNA: TGTGCCAGCAGTTTTCGAGAGACCCAGTACTTC; CDR3: CASSFRETQYF
V: TRBV28; J: TRBJ1-1; D: -; size: once; DNA: TGTGCCAGCAGTTTCCCGGGGGAGAACACTGAAGCTTTCTTT; CDR3: CASSFPGENTEAFF
V: TRBV27; J: TRBJ1-1; D: TRBD1; size: once; DNA: TGTGCCAGCAAGAGACAGGGGGTTATGAACACTGAAGCTTTCTTT; CDR3: CASKRQGVMNTEAFF
V: TRBV6-4; J: TRBJ1-5; D: TRBD1; size: -; DNA: TGTGCCCCCCAGAAGGGGGACAGGGGATCAAATCAGCCCCAGCATTTT; CDR3: CAPQKGDRGSNQPQHF
V: TRBV29-1; J: TRBJ2-7; D: TRBD2; size: -; DNA: TGCAGCGTTGAACTTGGCGGGAGGACCCCCTACGAGCAGTACTTC; CDR3: CSVELGGRTPYEQYF
V: TRBV5-5; J: TRBJ2-5; D: -; size: once; DNA: TGTGCCAGCAGCTTGGGGGGAGAAGAGACCCAGTACTTC; CDR3: CASSLGGEETQYF
V: TRBV18; J: TRBJ1-5; D: TRBD1; size: -; DNA: TGTGCCAGCTCGAGAACAGGGGGCGCAGGTCAGCCCCAGCATTTT; CDR3: CASSRTGGAGQPQHF
V: TRBV19; J: TRBJ2-1; D: TRBD1; size: -; DNA: TGTGCCAGTAGCAGGACAGGCTCCTACAATGAGCAGTTCTTC; CDR3: CASSRTGSYNEQFF
V: TRBV24-1; J: TRBJ1-1; D: -; size: -; DNA: TGTGCCACCAGTGATCCGGGACAACCCACTGAAGCTTTCTTT; CDR3: CATSDPGQPTEAFF
V: TRBV3-1/TRBV3-2; J: TRBJ1-2; D: -; size: -; DNA: TGTGCCAGCATCGCATCCGGGGGGATTTCAGGCTACACCTTC; CDR3: CASIASGGISGYTF
V: TRBV6-5; J: TRBJ2-2; D: -; size: -; DNA: TGTGCCAGCAGTTACTTTCCCGAGAACGGGGAGCTGTTTTTT; CDR3: CASSYFPENGELFF
V: TRBV7-9; J: TRBJ2-1; D: -; size: -; DNA: TGTGCCAGCAGCAGCAGTCTCACCCTCTCGACCGGGAATGAGCAGTTCTTC; CDR3: CASSSSLTLSTGNEQFF
V: TRBV9; J: TRBJ1-5; D: -; size: -; DNA: TGTGCCAGCAGCGCCCAGGACAGACACTGGGTCAATTGTCCCCAGCATTTT; CDR3: CASSAQDRHWVNCPQHF
V: TRBV9; J: TRBJ1-1; D: -; size: few; DNA: TGTGCCAGCAGCCCAAGCGGGGCGAACACTGAAGCTTTCTTT; CDR3: CASSPSGANTEAFF
V: TRBV19; J: TRBJ1-5; D: -; size: -; DNA: TGTGCCAGTAGTATAGACAGTCATAGCAATCAGCCCCAGCATTTT; CDR3: CASSIDSHSNQPQHF
V: TRBV5-1; J: TRBJ2-1; D: TRBD1; size: once; DNA: TGCGCCAGCAGCTTGGGTAGACAGGGTACGGGGTACAATGAGCAGTTCTTC; CDR3: CASSLGRQGTGYNEQFF
V: TRBV19; J: TRBJ1-5; D: -; size: -; DNA: TGTGCCAGTAGCCCATTTAGTCCTAGCAATCAGCCCCAGCATTTT; CDR3: CASSPFSPSNQPQHF
V: TRBV5-3; J: TRBJ1-1; D: -; size: -; DNA: TGTGCCAGAAGCTTCTCAAGGAGACAGGTGAGACGCCTTAACCCTCACCTGAACACTGAAGCTTTCTTT; CDR3: CARSFSRRQVRRLNPHLNTEAFF
V: TRBV28; J: TRBJ2-7; D: TRBD1; size: once; DNA: TGTGCCAGCAGTGAACCGGGACAGAGTCTAGTAATAACGAACTTC; CDR3: CASSEPGQSLVITNF
V: TRBV6-5; J: TRBJ2-7; D: TRBD2; size: -; DNA: TGTGCCAGCACATCGAGCGGGAGCTACGAGCAGTACTTC; CDR3: CASTSSGSYEQYF
V: TRBV10-3; J: TRBJ2-5; D: -; size: -; DNA: TGTGCCATCAGTGAGGTACAGGGACAAGAGACCCAGTACTTC; CDR3: CAISEVQGQETQYF
V: TRBV28; J: TRBJ2-5; D: TRBD1; size: -; DNA: TGTGCCAGCAGTCTCCAGGGGGCCTGGGAGACCCAGTACTTC; CDR3: CASSLQGAWETQYF
V: TRBV19; J: TRBJ1-2; D: -; size: -; DNA: TGTGCCAGTAGTATAGAAAGGACAGCCCACACCTTC; CDR3: CASSIERTAHTF
V: TRBV19; J: TRBJ2-7; D: TRBD1; size: -; DNA: TGTGCCAGTAGTATCGGGACAGGGGGCGACGAGCAGTACTTC; CDR3: CASSIGTGGDEQYF
V: TRBV27; J: TRBJ2-5; D: TRBD1; size: -; DNA: TGTGCCAGCAGTCCCATGACAGGGGCAGAGACCCAGTACTTC; CDR3: CASSPMTGAETQYF
V: TRBV15; J: TRBJ2-5; D: -; size: once; DNA: TGTGCCACCAGCAGAGATATGGAGACCCAGTACTTC; CDR3: CATSRDMETQYF
V: TRBV28; J: TRBJ1-5; D: TRBD1; size: -; DNA: TGTGCCAGCAGGACAGGGGGCAGGGATCAGCCCCAGCATTTT; CDR3: CASRTGGRDQPQHF
V: TRBV6-5; J: TRBJ1-6; D: TRBD1; size: -; DNA: TGTGCCAGCAAGCCCGACAACAGGGGGCATTCACCCCTCCACTTT; CDR3: CASKPDNRGHSPLHF
V: TRBV5-6; J: TRBJ1-2; D: -; size: -; DNA: TGTGCCAGCAGCTTATCAGGGGTTTCTGGCTACACCTTC; CDR3: CASSLSGVSGYTF
V: TRBV11-3; J: TRBJ2-1; D: -; size: once; DNA: TGTGCCAGCAGCTTAGATAACAGGGTCTCTGAGCAGTTCTTC; CDR3: CASSLDNRVSEQFF
V: TRBV5-1; J: TRBJ2-1; D: -; size: -; DNA: TGCGCCAGCAGCTTGGCGTACTGGAATGAGCAGTTCTTC; CDR3: CASSLAYWNEQFF
V: TRBV19; J: TRBJ1-4; D: -; size: -; DNA: TGTGCCAGTACCCGCTCAGGGAAAACTAATGAAAAACTGTTTTTT; CDR3: CASTRSGKTNEKLFF
V: TRBV19; J: TRBJ2-2; D: -; size: -; DNA: TGTGCCAGTAGTATGGGGCCGAACACCGGGGAGCTGTTTTTT; CDR3: CASSMGPNTGELFF
V: TRBV6-6; J: TRBJ1-1; D: -; size: -; DNA: TGTGCCAGCACCCTCCGGCGGGGGGGTCTGAACACTGAAGCTTTCTTT; CDR3: CASTLRRGGLNTEAFF
V: TRBV28; J: TRBJ2-6; D: -; size: -; DNA: TGTGCCAGCAGAGAACAGGGTTTCGGTGGGGCCAACGTCCTGACTTTC; CDR3: CASREQGFGGANVLTF
V: TRBV9; J: TRBJ2-3; D: -; size: -; DNA: TGTGCCAGCAGCGTAGGACAGGAAACAGATACGCAGTATTTT; CDR3: CASSVGQETDTQYF
V: TRBV28; J: TRBJ1-3; D: -; size: -; DNA: TGTGCCAGCAGTTTATCAGGGTCTGGAAACACCATATATTTT; CDR3: CASSLSGSGNTIYF
V: TRBV19; J: TRBJ1-1; D: -; size: -; DNA: TGTGCCAGTAGTTTCAAACAGGGCTCTGAAGCTTTCTTT; CDR3: CASSFKQGSEAFF
V: TRBV19; J: TRBJ2-2; D: -; size: few; DNA: TGTGCCAGTAGTGATGGCAGCGCTCACACCGGGGAGCTGTTTTTT; CDR3: CASSDGSAHTGELFF
V: TRBV6-2/TRBV6-3; J: TRBJ2-3; D: -; size: -; DNA: TGTGCCAGCAGTTACTCCGGAAGGAGAAGCACAGATACGCAGTATTTT; CDR3: CASSYSGRRSTDTQYF
V: TRBV3-1/TRBV3-2; J: TRBJ1-5; D: TRBD1; size: -; DNA: TGTGCCAGCAGCCCCGGACAGGGAGGGAGCAATCAGCCCCAGCATTTT; CDR3: CASSPGQGGSNQPQHF
V: TRBV6-5; J: TRBJ1-2; D: -; size: -; DNA: TGTGCCAGCAGTTATTTATCCCGCAACTTCTATGGCTACACCTTC; CDR3: CASSYLSRNFYGYTF
V: TRBV4-2; J: TRBJ2-5; D: TRBD2; size: -; DNA: TGTGCCAGCAGCCAGGGGACTAGCCGAGAGACCCAGTACTTC; CDR3: CASSQGTSRETQYF
V: TRBV19; J: TRBJ2-1; D: -; size: -; DNA: TGTGCCAGTACCCCTAGCGAGGGTGAAGACAATGAGCAGTTCTTC; CDR3: CASTPSEGEDNEQFF
V: TRBV4-3; J: TRBJ1-3; D: -; size: few; DNA: TGCGCCAGCAGCCAAGATCGGGGAAACACCATATATTTT; CDR3: CASSQDRGNTIYF
V: TRBV11-1; J: TRBJ2-7; D: TRBD2; size: -; DNA: TGTGCCAGCAGCAGGTTAGGCGGGAGGGCCGACGAGCAGTACTTC; CDR3: CASSRLGGRADEQYF
V: TRBV4-3; J: TRBJ2-3; D: TRBD2; size: -; DNA: TGCGCCAGCAGCCAAGGGGTGGGTAGCGGGACGGCAGATACGCAGTATTTT; CDR3: CASSQGVGSGTADTQYF
V: TRBV6-5; J: TRBJ2-1; D: TRBD2; size: -; DNA: TGTGCCAGCAGTCGGCGGGAGCTTTTTGATGAGCAGTTCTTC; CDR3: CASSRRELFDEQFF
V: TRBV19; J: TRBJ2-1; D: TRBD2; size: once; DNA: TGTGCCACCGGGGGGACTAGGAGCTCCTACAATGAGCAGTTCTTC; CDR3: CATGGTRSSYNEQFF
V: TRBV19; J: TRBJ1-1; D: -; size: -; DNA: TGTGCCAGTAGTTTGGGACACCTGAACACTGAAGCTTTCTTT; CDR3: CASSLGHLNTEAFF
V: TRBV10-2; J: TRBJ1-3; D: TRBD1; size: -; DNA: TGCGCCAGCAGGACGACAGGGGCTGGAAACACCATATATTTT; CDR3: CASRTTGAGNTIYF
V: TRBV28; J: TRBJ2-7; D: TRBD1; size: -; DNA: TGTGCCAGCAGTCCGCTTTCGGGACAGAGATACGAGCAGTACTTC; CDR3: CASSPLSGQRYEQYF
V: TRBV7-2; J: TRBJ2-1; D: -; size: -; DNA: TGTGCCAGCGGTATCGCGAGCGGCTCCTACAATGAGCAGTTCTTC; CDR3: CASGIASGSYNEQFF
V: TRBV18; J: TRBJ2-7; D: TRBD2; size: -; DNA: TGTGCCAGCTCACCTAATCGCGGGAGGGCCGACGAGCAGTACTTC; CDR3: CASSPNRGRADEQYF
V: TRBV18; J: TRBJ2-2; D: -; size: once; DNA: TGTGCCAGCTCACCAGAGAGGACCGGGGAGCTGTTTTTT; CDR3: CASSPERTGELFF
V: TRBV28; J: TRBJ1-5; D: -; size: -; DNA: TGTGCCAGCAGTTCCGATCAGCCCCAGCATTTT; CDR3: CASSSDQPQHF
V: TRBV6-1; J: TRBJ1-1; D: -; size: -; DNA: TGTGCCAGCAGTGAATTGAGGTATACTGAAGCTTTCTTT; CDR3: CASSELRYTEAFF